This T cell receptor (beta chain) was sequenced in a study of blood T cell repertoires in COVID-19. The overall study: Researchers got acute and convalescent COVID-19 samples from the United States, Italy and Spain. Nucleic acid was either cDNA or gDNA, and it came from T cells, B-cell-depleted T cells, or PBMCs.

Authors' processing steps: Scientists estimated how many nucleated cells there were by amplifying reference gene primers. The assay was immunoSEQ multiplex PCR, and TCRdb's table has in-frame clones only and misses some. That table furnishes V, J and clone size, whereas the DNA furnished D and trimming. The table has 45,000 to 70,000 clones, around 91% seen once. The V gene end was trimmed by 5 bases and the J gene end by 3 bases; junction bases not matched to a gene: 3. This CDR3 is 14 amino acids long. Germline V gene sequence: CDR1 SGHTA, CDR2 FQGNSA. This sequence was found in a woman between 55 and 75 years old with active COVID-19. The V and J genes are TRBV7-2 and TRBJ2-1; TRBD2 matches at 8 bases. Material for sequencing was peripheral blood. CDR3 DNA: TGTGCCAGCAGCCCGGGGGGGAACTACAATGAGCAGTTCTTC. The encoded protein is CASSPGGNYNEQFF.